This TCR beta chain was sequenced in a study of stem cell transplantation in POMP-related autoinflammatory disease. Study-wide findings and caveats: Across all analyzed T-cell subsets, patients with PRAID tended toward reduced diversity and increased clonality.

In the case of this clone: What it binds is not known.

TCRdb's copy holds only in-frame clones and misses some; the assay was immunoSEQ multiplex PCR. The sample lists some 70,000 clones, roughly 91% occurring once. CDR3 length equals 14 residues. Germline CDR1 SGHRS, CDR2 YFSETQ. Unmatched junction bases numbered 7, after V lost 3 bases and J lost 8 bases. The rearrangement uses TRBV5-1 and TRBJ2-2; 7 bases match TRBD1. Sequencing used CD4+ T cells from PBMCs, obtained after stem cell transplantation. The TCR sequence derives from a human patient with POMP-related autoinflammation and immune dysregulation (PRAID). Some T cells may have come from the graft donor. CDR3 region: CASSSGQAAGELFF. The DNA of the CDR3 is TGCGCCAGCAGCTCCGGACAGGCGGCGGGGGAGCTGTTTTTT. The variable domain in full, with the rest retrieved from reference TRBV5-1 and TRBJ2-2, is KAGVTQTPRYLIKTRGQQVTLSCSPISGHRSVSWYQQTPGQGLQFLFEYFSETQRNKGNFPGRFSGRQFSNSRSEMNVSTLELGDSALYLCASSSGQAAGELFFGEGSRLTVL.